This is a list of T cell receptor beta chains from one sample in a study of T-cell memory formation after mild COVID-19. TCRdb reprocessed the 5' RACE reads with MiXCR, giving one entry per CDR3 protein. The sample has some 120,000 distinct CDR3 sequences, approximately 5.9% seen once. Sequenced sample: PBMCs or a T cell subset sorted from them (not recorded which). The origin of the receptors is an adult woman who had mild COVID-19 (a few samples of this study predate the infection). Cell type and time point are not known. Each CDR3 is given with its conserved first and last residue. Each record gives: V gene, clone size, D gene, J gene, CDR3 protein, CDR3 DNA. D genes are given only for firm matches. Not every row has a clone size; where given, it reads once, few, many or a size class.

TRBV4-1	NA	TRBD2	TRBJ2-7	CASRRLAGGLQEQYF	TGCGCCAGCAGAAGACTAGCGGGGGGCCTACAAGAGCAGTACTTC
TRBV20-1	many	TRBD2	TRBJ2-3	CSARRLAGGPVTDTQYF	TGCAGTGCTAGACGGCTAGCGGGGGGGCCGGTCACAGATACGCAGTATTTT
TRBV4-2	many	TRBD2	TRBJ2-5	CASSQGDIAGGGETQYF	TGTGCCAGCAGCCAAGGCGATATAGCGGGGGGAGGGGAGACCCAGTACTTC
TRBV12-3/TRBV12-4	many	NA	TRBJ2-3	CASSTPGRGRKDTQYF	TGTGCCAGCAGTACCCCAGGAAGGGGCCGAAAAGATACGCAGTATTTT
TRBV20-1	NA	NA	TRBJ1-1	CSAREQGTEAFF	TGCAGTGCTAGGGAGCAGGGCACTGAAGCTTTCTTT
TRBV3-1	NA	NA	TRBJ2-1	CASSQAGGSSYNEQFF	TGTGCCAGCAGCCAGGCAGGGGGGAGCTCCTACAATGAGCAGTTCTTC
TRBV2	NA	TRBD1	TRBJ2-3	CASQLGQGFRTDTQYF	TGTGCCAGCCAGTTGGGACAGGGCTTTAGGACAGATACGCAGTATTTT
TRBV6-1	few	NA	TRBJ1-2	CAGEAQGEGYTF	TGTGCCGGTGAGGCACAGGGTGAGGGCTACACCTTC
TRBV7-6	NA	NA	TRBJ1-6	CASVRHFLYNSPLHF	TGTGCCAGCGTTCGCCATTTCCTTTATAATTCACCCCTCCACTTT
TRBV12-3/TRBV12-4	many	NA	TRBJ2-7	CAIGRDTSYEQYF	TGTGCCATCGGGCGGGACACGTCCTACGAGCAGTACTTC
TRBV18	NA	NA	TRBJ1-1	CASSAEMNTEAFF	TGTGCCAGCTCGGCAGAGATGAACACTGAAGCTTTCTTT
TRBV11-2	many	NA	TRBJ2-5	CASSPVETQYF	TGTGCCAGCAGCCCGGTAGAGACCCAGTACTTC
TRBV6-1	NA	NA	TRBJ2-3	CASSEAGTRTDTQYF	TGTGCCAGCAGTGAAGCGGGGACTCGCACAGATACGCAGTATTTT
TRBV7-9	NA	NA	TRBJ2-7	CASSQTDGGYYEQYF	TGTGCCAGCAGTCAAACGGACGGGGGTTATTACGAGCAGTACTTC
TRBV7-9	NA	NA	TRBJ1-1	CASSLGGSDGTEAFF	TGTGCCAGCAGCTTAGGAGGGTCGGACGGCACTGAAGCTTTCTTT
TRBV5-1	NA	NA	TRBJ2-7	CASSSTTSSYEQYF	TGCGCCAGCAGCTCGACAACTAGCTCCTACGAGCAGTACTTC
TRBV5-1	NA	TRBD1	TRBJ1-3	CASSLATGPGNTIYF	TGCGCCAGCAGCTTGGCGACAGGGCCCGGAAACACCATATATTTT
TRBV5-1	NA	NA	TRBJ1-1	CASSASGLTEAFF	TGCGCCAGCAGCGCTTCAGGGTTGACTGAAGCTTTCTTT
TRBV4-2	NA	TRBD1	TRBJ2-3	CASSQTGTETDTQYF	TGTGCCAGCAGCCAAACCGGGACAGAAACAGATACGCAGTATTTT
TRBV12-3/TRBV12-4	many	TRBD1	TRBJ2-7	CASSDGPGTGLSYEQYF	TGTGCCAGCAGCGACGGGCCAGGGACAGGGCTTTCCTACGAGCAGTACTTC
TRBV29-1	NA	NA	TRBJ2-1	CSVFMAVYNEQFF	TGCAGCGTTTTTATGGCGGTATACAATGAGCAGTTCTTC
TRBV6-2/TRBV6-3	many	NA	TRBJ2-4	CASSYVFGAPKNIQYF	TGTGCCAGCAGTTACGTTTTTGGGGCGCCTAAAAACATTCAGTACTTC
TRBV10-3	many	NA	TRBJ2-7	CAIKNDYEQYF	TGTGCCATTAAGAACGACTACGAGCAGTACTTC
TRBV9	few	NA	TRBJ1-2	CASSVSAGPDFGYTF	TGTGCCAGCAGCGTAAGCGCCGGACCCGATTTTGGCTACACCTTC
TRBV14	NA	TRBD1	TRBJ1-4	CASSERTGSKEKLFF	TGTGCCAGCAGCGAACGGACAGGGTCCAAGGAAAAACTGTTTTTT
TRBV6-2/TRBV6-3	few	TRBD1	TRBJ2-2	CASSVIGTGDTGELFF	TGTGCCAGCAGTGTTATAGGGACAGGGGACACCGGGGAGCTGTTTTTT
TRBV4-1	NA	TRBD1	TRBJ2-1	CASSQDDRGGNGEQFF	TGCGCCAGCAGCCAAGACGACAGGGGGGGGAATGGGGAGCAGTTCTTC
TRBV12-3/TRBV12-4	many	TRBD2	TRBJ2-7	CASNRGEGAYEQYF	TGTGCCAGCAATCGGGGGGAGGGAGCCTACGAGCAGTACTTC
TRBV7-3	few	NA	TRBJ1-1	CASSLNRLGTEAFF	TGTGCCAGCAGCTTAAACAGGTTGGGGACTGAAGCTTTCTTT
TRBV20-1	many	TRBD2	TRBJ2-7	CSANRLAGGLDEQYF	TGCAGTGCTAACCGACTAGCGGGGGGGCTGGACGAGCAGTACTTC
TRBV3-1	few	NA	TRBJ1-1	CASSRSGVVGTEAFF	TGTGCCAGCAGCCGAAGTGGAGTGGTAGGCACTGAAGCTTTCTTT
TRBV29-1	few	NA	TRBJ2-2	CSVGTGTNTGELFF	TGCAGCGTTGGGACCGGAACGAACACCGGGGAGCTGTTTTTT
TRBV12-3/TRBV12-4	NA	NA	TRBJ2-5	CASSFGKETQYF	TGTGCCAGCAGTTTTGGGAAAGAGACCCAGTACTTC
TRBV11-2	few	TRBD1	TRBJ2-7	CASSFSTGGGYEQYF	TGTGCCAGCAGCTTCTCGACAGGGGGCGGCTACGAGCAGTACTTC
TRBV4-1	many	TRBD2	TRBJ2-1	CASSVAGGGNEQFF	TGCGCCAGCAGCGTAGCGGGGGGTGGTAATGAGCAGTTCTTC
TRBV7-2	few	TRBD1	TRBJ2-1	CASSMQGAGVSNEQFF	TGTGCCAGCAGCATGCAGGGGGCAGGGGTTAGCAATGAGCAGTTCTTC
TRBV6-6	NA	NA	TRBJ2-1	CASSWESSYNEQFF	TGTGCCAGCAGTTGGGAGAGCTCCTACAATGAGCAGTTCTTC
TRBV12-3/TRBV12-4	few	NA	TRBJ2-7	CASSLGGVSSGPTGYEQYF	TGTGCCAGCAGTTTAGGCGGGGTTTCGAGCGGGCCCACCGGATACGAGCAGTACTTC
TRBV12-3/TRBV12-4	NA	TRBD2	TRBJ2-3	CASSDPLTSGRFADTQYF	TGTGCCAGCAGCGACCCCCTAACTAGCGGGAGGTTTGCAGATACGCAGTATTTT
TRBV15	few	NA	TRBJ2-3	CATSRDRLSTDTQYF	TGTGCCACCAGCAGAGATCGGCTGAGCACAGATACGCAGTATTTT
TRBV12-3/TRBV12-4	few	NA	TRBJ1-3	CASNSNSGNTIYF	TGTGCCAGCAACTCGAACTCTGGAAACACCATATATTTT
TRBV18	few	TRBD2	TRBJ2-1	CASAASGASGFF	TGTGCCAGCGCGGCTAGCGGGGCGAGCGGGTTCTTC
TRBV30	NA	TRBD2	TRBJ2-1	CAWSAGGLTVEQFF	TGTGCCTGGTCCGCGGGGGGGCTCACTGTTGAGCAGTTCTTC
TRBV7-2	many	NA	TRBJ1-2	CASSLGGGAGGYTF	TGTGCCAGCAGCTTAGGTGGGGGCGCTGGGGGCTACACCTTC
TRBV5-1	few	TRBD2	TRBJ2-5	CASSPEGREEETQYF	TGCGCCAGCAGCCCTGAAGGGAGGGAAGAGGAGACCCAGTACTTC
TRBV18	few	NA	TRBJ2-6	CASSPTLYVVGANVLTF	TGTGCCAGCTCACCTACCCTGTACGTAGTGGGGGCCAACGTCCTGACTTTC
TRBV2	NA	NA	TRBJ2-5	CASSGVRAETQYF	TGTGCCAGCAGTGGTGTCAGGGCAGAGACCCAGTACTTC
TRBV7-2	many	TRBD2	TRBJ2-1	CASSIPRGTSGRSYEQFF	TGTGCCAGCAGCATTCCCCGAGGGACTAGCGGGAGGTCGTATGAGCAGTTCTTC
TRBV19	few	NA	TRBJ1-1	CASKREGSMNTEAFF	TGTGCCAGTAAAAGGGAGGGTTCCATGAACACTGAAGCTTTCTTT
TRBV12-3/TRBV12-4	few	NA	TRBJ2-1	CASTKTSLPYNEQFF	TGTGCCAGTACCAAGACATCATTACCCTACAATGAGCAGTTCTTC
TRBV29-1	few	TRBD1	TRBJ1-2	CSAGQAANYGYTF	TGCAGCGCAGGACAGGCCGCTAACTATGGCTACACCTTC
TRBV19	NA	TRBD1	TRBJ2-7	CASSTSGTAAYEQYF	TGTGCCAGTAGTACCTCCGGGACAGCCGCCTACGAGCAGTACTTC
TRBV20-1	few	TRBD1	TRBJ1-6	CSASLQGRPLHF	TGCAGTGCTAGTCTACAGGGGAGACCCCTCCACTTT
TRBV18	many	NA	TRBJ1-1	CASSPSSMNTEAFF	TGTGCCAGCTCACCATCCAGCATGAACACTGAAGCTTTCTTT
TRBV7-6	NA	NA	TRBJ2-3	CASSKSDTQYF	TGTGCCAGCAGCAAATCAGATACGCAGTATTTT